This T cell receptor (beta chain) emerged from a study of control samples from healthy donors and cancer patients. Using immunoSEQ multiplex PCR, the repertoire was profiled, and TCRdb retains in-frame clones only, with some absent. The sample records 25,000 to 35,000 clones, 85% to 90% being singletons. This CDR3 comprises 18 residues. The J segment lost 2 bases and the V segment lost 0 bases, leaving 9 bases of the junction unmatched. Germline V gene data show CDR1 as LNHNV and CDR2 as YYDKDF (reference sequence). V and J are TRBV15 and TRBJ2-3; 9 bases are a match to TRBD2. The sequencing sample was made of PBMCs. The receptor's source is a woman in her 40s with lung cancer. The CDR3 protein is CATSRESMERGVTDTQYF. In DNA form, the CDR3 reads TGTGCCACCAGCAGAGAATCAATGGAGCGGGGGGTCACAGATACGCAGTATTTT. Combining the CDR3 with reference TRBV15 and TRBJ2-3 gives the whole variable domain DAMVIQNPRYQVTQFGKPVTLSCSQTLNHNVMYWYQQKSSQAPKLLFHYYDKDFNNEADTPDNFQSRRPNTSFCFLDIRSPGLGDTAMYLCATSRESMERGVTDTQYFGPGTRLTVL.